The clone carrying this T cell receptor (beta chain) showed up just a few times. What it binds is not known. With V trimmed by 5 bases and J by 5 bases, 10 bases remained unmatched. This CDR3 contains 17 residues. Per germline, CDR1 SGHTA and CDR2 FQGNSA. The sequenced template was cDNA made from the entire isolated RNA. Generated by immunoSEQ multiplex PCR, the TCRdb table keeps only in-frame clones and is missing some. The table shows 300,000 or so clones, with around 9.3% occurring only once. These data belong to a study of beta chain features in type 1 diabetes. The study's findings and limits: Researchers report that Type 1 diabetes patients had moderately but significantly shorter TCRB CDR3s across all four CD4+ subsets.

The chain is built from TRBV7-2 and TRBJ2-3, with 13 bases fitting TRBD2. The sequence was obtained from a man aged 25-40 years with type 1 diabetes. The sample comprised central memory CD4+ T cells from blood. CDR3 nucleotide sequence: TGTGCCAGCAGCGCCAGACTAGCGGGGGGCCGAGGAGATACGCAGTATTTT. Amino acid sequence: CASSARLAGGRGDTQYF.